A single T cell receptor beta chain is shown here with its context. Per the original methods: Amplification of reference gene primers was used by the study to estimate nucleated cell counts. The method was immunoSEQ multiplex PCR; TCRdb's version includes in-frame clones alone and lacks a portion of them. From that table come the V and J calls and clone size; the DNA was used to work out D and trimming. The data contain fewer than 350,000 clones, approximately 86% of them singletons. The sample is drawn from a study of blood T cell repertoires in COVID-19. Overall study: Samples taken during acute and convalescent COVID-19 were collected in the United States, Italy and Spain. PBMCs, B-cell-depleted T cells, or T cells provided the cDNA or gDNA that made up the material.

Germline CDR1 KGHSH, CDR2 LQKENI. The V segment lost 3 bases and the J segment 7 bases; nucleotides outside the gene matches: 8. The CDR3 runs to 14 residues. The chain employs TRBV18 and TRBJ2-5, with TRBD1 matching 7 bases. The sequence derives from a woman in her twenties or thirties who had recovered from COVID-19. What was sequenced was peripheral blood. For the CDR3, the DNA is TGTGCCAGCTCACCTAGCCGGGACAGCCCGACCCAGTACTTC. Its translation: CASSPSRDSPTQYF.